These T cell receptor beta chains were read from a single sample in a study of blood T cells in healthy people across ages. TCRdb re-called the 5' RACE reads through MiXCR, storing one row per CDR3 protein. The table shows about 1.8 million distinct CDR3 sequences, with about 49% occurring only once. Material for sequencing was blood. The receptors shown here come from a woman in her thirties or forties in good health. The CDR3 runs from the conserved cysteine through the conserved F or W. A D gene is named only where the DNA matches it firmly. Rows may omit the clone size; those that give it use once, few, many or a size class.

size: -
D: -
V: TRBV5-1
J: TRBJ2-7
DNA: TGCGCCAGCAGCTTGGAGCGGACCGTTTACGAGCAGTACTTC
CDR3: CASSLERTVYEQYF

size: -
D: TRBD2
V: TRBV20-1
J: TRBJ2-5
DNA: TGCAGTGCTAGAGATCACCTAGCGGGGGGTCTTCAAGAGACCCAGTACTTC
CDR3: CSARDHLAGGLQETQYF

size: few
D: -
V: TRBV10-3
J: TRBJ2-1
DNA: TGTGCCATCAGTGAGTCGATTGGCGGCAGGGGGGGAAATGAGCAGTTCTTC
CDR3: CAISESIGGRGGNEQFF

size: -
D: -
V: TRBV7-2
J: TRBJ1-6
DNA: TGTGCCAGCAGCTTAAGATCCGGCGGTTCACCCCTCCACTTT
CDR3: CASSLRSGGSPLHF

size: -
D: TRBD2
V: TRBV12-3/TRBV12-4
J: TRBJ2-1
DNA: TGTGCCAGCAGTTTATTTACTAGCGGGGGACCAGCCTACAATGAGCAGTTCTTC
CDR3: CASSLFTSGGPAYNEQFF

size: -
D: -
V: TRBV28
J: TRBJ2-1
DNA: TGTGCCAGCAGTTTTTTGAGGTCTGGAGAGCAGTTCTTC
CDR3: CASSFLRSGEQFF

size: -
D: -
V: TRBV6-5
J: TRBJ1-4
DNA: TGTGCCAGCAGTTACTCGACCAGTGTAGAAAAACTGTTTTTT
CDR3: CASSYSTSVEKLFF

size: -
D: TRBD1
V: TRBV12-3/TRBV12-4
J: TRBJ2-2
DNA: TGTGCCAGCAGTCGAAGCCCGGGACAGGGGACGGCCGGGGAGCTGTTTTTT
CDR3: CASSRSPGQGTAGELFF

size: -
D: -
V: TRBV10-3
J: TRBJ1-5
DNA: TGTGCCATCGGGGCAGAGCTCAGGTCGGCCCAGCATTTT
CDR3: CAIGAELRSAQHF

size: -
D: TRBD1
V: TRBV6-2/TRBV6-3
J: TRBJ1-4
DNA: TGTGCCAGCAGAGTCGGTGCGATAACGACAGGGGGCCAATCAACTAATGAAAAACTGTTTTTT
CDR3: CASRVGAITTGGQSTNEKLFF

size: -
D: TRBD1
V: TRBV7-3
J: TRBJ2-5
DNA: TGTGCCAGCAGCTTAAACCTAAGGGGGCGGGAGACCCAGTACTTC
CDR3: CASSLNLRGRETQYF

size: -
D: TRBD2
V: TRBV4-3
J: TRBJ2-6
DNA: TGCGCCAGCAGCCAGGAGAGCGGGGTTAGAATAGATTCTGGGGCCAACGTCCTGACTTTC
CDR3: CASSQESGVRIDSGANVLTF

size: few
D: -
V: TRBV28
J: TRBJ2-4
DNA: TGTGCCAGCAGTTCCCGTTTAGGTAGCAAAAACATTCAGTACTTC
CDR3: CASSSRLGSKNIQYF

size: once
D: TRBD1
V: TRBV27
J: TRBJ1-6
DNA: TGTGCCAGCAGTCCGAGGGGACAGGGAGGCCTTAATTCACCCCTCCACTTT
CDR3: CASSPRGQGGLNSPLHF

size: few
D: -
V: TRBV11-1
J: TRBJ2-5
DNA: TGTGCCAGCAGCGTATCCCATGAGACCCAGTACTTC
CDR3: CASSVSHETQYF

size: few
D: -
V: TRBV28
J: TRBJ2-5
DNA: TGTGCCAGCAGCCGTCCTTATAACCAAGAGACCCAGTACTTC
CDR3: CASSRPYNQETQYF

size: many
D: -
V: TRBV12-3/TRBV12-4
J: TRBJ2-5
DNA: TGTGCCAGCAGTTTTAGGCGTCAGGGGTCAGAGACCCAGTACTTC
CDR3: CASSFRRQGSETQYF

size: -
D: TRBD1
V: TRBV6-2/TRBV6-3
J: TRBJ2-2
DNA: TGTGCCAGCAGTCCCCTAGGGACAGGCGCGACCGGGGAGCTGTTTTTT
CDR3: CASSPLGTGATGELFF

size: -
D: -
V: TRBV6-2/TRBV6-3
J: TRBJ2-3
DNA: TGTGCCAGCAGTTACGGGCGGAGGGTAGATACGCAGTATTTT
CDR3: CASSYGRRVDTQYF

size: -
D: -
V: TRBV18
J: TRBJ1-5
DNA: TGTGCCAGCTCAGAGGGGGGACACCCGGATCAGCCCCAGCATTTT
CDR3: CASSEGGHPDQPQHF

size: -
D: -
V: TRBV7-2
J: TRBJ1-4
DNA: TGTGCCAGCAGCTACAGGGCCTCGGGTAATGAAAAACTGTTTTTT
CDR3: CASSYRASGNEKLFF

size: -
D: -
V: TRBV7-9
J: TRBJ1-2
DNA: TGTGCCAGCAGCGGAGGGCGGGGATCTAACTATGGCTACACCTTC
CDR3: CASSGGRGSNYGYTF

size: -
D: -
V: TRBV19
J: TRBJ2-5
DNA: TGTGCCAGTAGTCTAAGGCTCGGCGGGGGCATCCAAGAGACCCAGTACTTC
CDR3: CASSLRLGGGIQETQYF

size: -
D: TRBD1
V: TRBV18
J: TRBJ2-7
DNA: TGTGCCAGCTCACCCGGGGACAGAACCTACGAGCAGTACTTC
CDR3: CASSPGDRTYEQYF

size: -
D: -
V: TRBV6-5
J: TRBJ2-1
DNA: TGTGCCAGCGGTTACCCAGGGTTCCACAATGAGCAGTTCTTC
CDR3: CASGYPGFHNEQFF

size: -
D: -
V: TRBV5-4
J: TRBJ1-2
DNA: TGTGCCAGCAGCTTTTCGGGGTTCTATGGCTACACCTTC
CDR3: CASSFSGFYGYTF

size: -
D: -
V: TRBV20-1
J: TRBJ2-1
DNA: TGCAGTGCTAGAGATCTCGGCGGCTCCTACAATGGGCAGTTCTTC
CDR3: CSARDLGGSYNGQFF

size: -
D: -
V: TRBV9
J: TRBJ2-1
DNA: TGTGCCAGCAGCGTAGTTGGAGGGCTGGGTGAGCAGTTCTTC
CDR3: CASSVVGGLGEQFF

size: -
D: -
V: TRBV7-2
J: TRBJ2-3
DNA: TGTGCCAGCAGACCGGGGAGCACAGATACGCAGTATTTT
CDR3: CASRPGSTDTQYF

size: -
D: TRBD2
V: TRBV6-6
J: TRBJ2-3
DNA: TGTGCCAGCAGTTACCTAGCGGGGATATCGGCAGATACGCAGTATTTT
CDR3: CASSYLAGISADTQYF

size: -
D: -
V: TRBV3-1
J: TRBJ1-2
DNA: TGTGCCAGCAGCCAAAGCAAGGGGATTGGGACCAATGGCTACACCTTC
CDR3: CASSQSKGIGTNGYTF

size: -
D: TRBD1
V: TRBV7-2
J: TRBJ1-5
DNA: TGTGCCAGCAGCTTAGTGGTACAGGGGCAGCCCCAGCATTTT
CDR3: CASSLVVQGQPQHF

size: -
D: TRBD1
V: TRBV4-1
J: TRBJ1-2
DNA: TGCGCCAGCAGCCAAGACTCACAGGGGATCTATGGCTACACCTTC
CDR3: CASSQDSQGIYGYTF

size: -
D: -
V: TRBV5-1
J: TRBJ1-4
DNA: TGCGCCAGCAGCTTCACAGGAGTTGTGGGGTTTGAAAAACTGTTTTTT
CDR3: CASSFTGVVGFEKLFF

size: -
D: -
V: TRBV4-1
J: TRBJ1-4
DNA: TGCGCCAGCAGCCAATCCCCAGGGGATATTAAACTGTTTTTT
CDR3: CASSQSPGDIKLFF

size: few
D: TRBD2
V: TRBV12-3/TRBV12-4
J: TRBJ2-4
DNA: TGTGCCAGCAGGTCTAGCGGGGGGGCTGAAAACATTCAGTACTTC
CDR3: CASRSSGGAENIQYF

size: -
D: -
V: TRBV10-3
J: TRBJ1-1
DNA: TGTGCCATCAGCCCACAGCTAATGAACACTGAAGCTTTCTTT
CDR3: CAISPQLMNTEAFF

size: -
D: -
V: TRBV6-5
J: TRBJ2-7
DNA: TGTGCCAGCAGTTACAGCAGGCTATATTCCGAGCAGTACTTC
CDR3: CASSYSRLYSEQYF

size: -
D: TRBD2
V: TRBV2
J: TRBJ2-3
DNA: TGTGCCGCATACGGGGGGGATACGCAGTATTTT
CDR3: CAAYGGDTQYF

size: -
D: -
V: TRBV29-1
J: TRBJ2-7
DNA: TGCAGCGTTAGGCAAAGCGAGCAGTACTTC
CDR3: CSVRQSEQYF

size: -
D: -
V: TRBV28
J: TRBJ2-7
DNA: TGTGCCACCACAGTTTTGGGGCTTTACGAGCAGTACTTC
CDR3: CATTVLGLYEQYF

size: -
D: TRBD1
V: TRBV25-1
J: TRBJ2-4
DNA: TGTGCCGGCAGCACAGGGGGAGGCAAAAACATTCAGTACTTC
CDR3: CAGSTGGGKNIQYF

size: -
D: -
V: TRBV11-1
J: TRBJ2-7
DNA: TGTGCCAGCAGCTTCAGTGACTCGGACTACGAGCAGTACTTC
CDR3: CASSFSDSDYEQYF

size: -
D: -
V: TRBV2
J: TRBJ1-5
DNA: TGTGCCAGCAGTGAATTACAGGGAGACCAGCCCCAGCATTTT
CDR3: CASSELQGDQPQHF

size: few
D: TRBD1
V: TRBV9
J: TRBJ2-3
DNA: TGTGCCAGCAAAGAGACAGGGAGCACAGATGCGCAGTATTTT
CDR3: CASKETGSTDAQYF

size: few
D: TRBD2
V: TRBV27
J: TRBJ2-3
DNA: TGTGCCAGCAGTTTAGGGTCGGGGGGGCTCACAGATACGCAGTATTTT
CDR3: CASSLGSGGLTDTQYF

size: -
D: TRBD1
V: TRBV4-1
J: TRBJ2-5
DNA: TGCGCCAGCAGCCAATCGACAGGGTCGTACCAAGAGACCCAGTACTTC
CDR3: CASSQSTGSYQETQYF

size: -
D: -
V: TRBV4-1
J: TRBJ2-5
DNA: TGCGCCAGCAGCCAAGATCGAAGAGGCGCCCAACGAGAGACCCAGTACTTC
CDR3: CASSQDRRGAQRETQYF

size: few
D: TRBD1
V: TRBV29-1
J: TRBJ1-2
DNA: TGCAGCGTTGCGACAGGGCGCGGCTACACCTTC
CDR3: CSVATGRGYTF

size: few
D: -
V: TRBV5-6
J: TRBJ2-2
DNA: TGTGCCAGCAGCGGGGGGACCGGGGAGCTGTTTTTT
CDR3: CASSGGTGELFF

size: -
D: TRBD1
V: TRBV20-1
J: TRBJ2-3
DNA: TGCAGCCTAAACAGGGGGCAATTGAATACGCAGTATTTT
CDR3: CSLNRGQLNTQYF

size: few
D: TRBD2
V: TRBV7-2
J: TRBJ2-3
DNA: TGTGCCAGCAGCTTAGTTGGGCCATACCGGGCGGGGGGAACAGATACGCAGTATTTT
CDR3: CASSLVGPYRAGGTDTQYF